This TCR beta chain emerged from a study of T cells in women clearing cervical HPV infection (dated by TCRdb to the late 2010s). Study-level background: The cases were about 25 women with histologically confirmed HPV16-related CIN3 or worse, and 2 of these cases were invasive cancers. An exploratory proof-of-principle case-control study, nested within the Guanacaste HPV Natural History Study in Costa Rica, was conducted to compare TCR repertoires across cervical HPV16 outcomes. Since only a few of the women had HLA typing available, the possibility that HLA type was acting as a confounder could not be ruled out. As quality controls, five blinded duplicates were added to each group, bringing the total to roughly 60 samples made up of 50 or so participants and 10 or so replicates. In the parent cohort, 10,000 to 11,000 women aged 18 or older were enrolled in Guanacaste, Costa Rica, during 1993 to 1994 and then followed for under nine years. For cases, a median interval of approximately 140 days, with an interquartile range of about 90 to 200 days, was observed between lesion detection and blood sampling. Controls were approximately 25 women whose single incident HPV16 infection cleared within 12 months without precancer or cancer developing. Cases and controls were matched on age within five years and on year of sample collection. Case blood was taken at the visit when the lesion was first identified, whereas control blood was taken when infection was no longer detected. Cases had a median age of almost 35 years compared with 38 for controls, and baseline characteristics showed no significant differences between the groups.

Every participant had a single incident cervical HPV16 infection, and women with prevalent HPV16 infections were excluded. Cervical HPV DNA was detected by MY09/MY11 PCR, and genotyping was performed by dot-blot hybridization. Fifteen mL of heparinized blood was centrifuged, after which the buffy coat was aliquoted, frozen at -30 degrees C, and then stored at -80 degrees C. QIAGEN kits were used to extract genomic DNA from the buffy coat specimens. The immunoSEQ assay used multiplex PCR to amplify TCR beta CDR3 regions from an average of around 1,200 ng of genomic DNA per sample. The assay corrected primer bias using a complete synthetic TCR repertoire to establish an amplification baseline. The amplicons were sequenced using the Illumina platform. For the original study's pipeline: Error correction of the sequences involved clustering with frequency ratios plus a modified nearest-neighbor algorithm, after which the sequences were analyzed in the immunoSEQ Analyzer using IMGT gene definitions. TCR richness and evenness were averaged over 20 rarefaction repeats at each rarefaction depth, excluding samples with fewer sequences than the depth. Relative abundances of V, D and J genes were compared between groups using Wilcoxon rank sum tests, with FDR correction applied. For the blinded duplicates, the intraclass correlation was 90% to 97% for TCR richness and averaged about 77% across about 64 gene segments. The source is immuneACCESS, and TCRdb retained only in-frame sequences with V and J called. Part of the clones is not carried over; for the studies checked, unresolved V genes explain less than half of this, and the remainder is unexplained. V and J calls and clone size come straight from that table; D and trimming were deduced from the DNA. The sample's table lists a count of some 40,000 clones. Approximately 4.8% of the sample is held by the ten biggest clonotypes.

Details on this clone: The specificity of this receptor is unknown. The read gets to within 3 residues of the CDR3 end, and the germline J gene fills in the rest.

The research as a whole found: Random forest classifiers combining richness and V gene abundances distinguished cases from controls with an estimated AUC of about 0.8. Significantly higher TCR repertoire richness was observed in CIN3+ cases than in controls across sequencing depths, whereas no difference in evenness was found. TRBV6-7 relative abundance was lower in cases than in controls (0.11% versus 0.16%; Bonferroni P = 0.0008). Because the number of T cells in each sample was unknown, differences in richness could reflect differing T-cell content rather than repertoire biology. Whether associations preceded infection or resulted from infection could not be shown with the cross-sectional design, and effector/memory subsets and HPV-specific T cells were not isolated.

Via the germline V gene, CDR1 is LGHNT and CDR2 FRNRAP. Clipping removes 6 bases from V and 4 bases from J, with 7 as the unmatched junction base count. The CDR3 holds 14 amino acids from the cysteine to the phenylalanine. The CDR3 was read in part: 33 bases, with the frame set at base 1. The sample taken for sequencing was blood buffy coat. The source is a woman aged 18-69 years with a cervical HPV16 infection that either progressed to CIN3+ or cleared (not recorded which). The chain links TRBV12-5 with TRBJ1-2; 8 bases in between match TRBD1. The CDR3 DNA, read in part, is TGTGCTAGTGGCACGGGACAGGTCGGCTATGGC. This translates into CASGTGQVGYG. The complete CDR3 sequence is CASGTGQVGYGYTF.